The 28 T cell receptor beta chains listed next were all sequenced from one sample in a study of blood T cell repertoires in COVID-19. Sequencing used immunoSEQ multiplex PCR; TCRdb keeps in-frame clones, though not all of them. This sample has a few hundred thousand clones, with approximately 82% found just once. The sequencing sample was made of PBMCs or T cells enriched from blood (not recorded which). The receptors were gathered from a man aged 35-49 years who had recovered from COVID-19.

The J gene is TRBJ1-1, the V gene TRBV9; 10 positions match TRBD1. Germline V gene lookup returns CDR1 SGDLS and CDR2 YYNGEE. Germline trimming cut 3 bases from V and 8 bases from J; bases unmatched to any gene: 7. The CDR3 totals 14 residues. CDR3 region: CASSGGTGALEAFF. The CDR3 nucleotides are TGTGCCAGCAGCGGAGGGACAGGGGCCTTGGAAGCTTTCTTT.

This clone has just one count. The CDR3 loop reads CASTLGGEETQYF. CDR3 in DNA: TGTGCCAGCACCCTAGGGGGAGAAGAGACCCAGTACTTC. The genes are TRBV18 and TRBJ2-5; D is possibly TRBD1 (6 bases). From germline, CDR1 is KGHSH and CDR2 LQKENI. The CDR3 has 13 residues. V lost 8 bases and J lost 3, with 13 bases in between.

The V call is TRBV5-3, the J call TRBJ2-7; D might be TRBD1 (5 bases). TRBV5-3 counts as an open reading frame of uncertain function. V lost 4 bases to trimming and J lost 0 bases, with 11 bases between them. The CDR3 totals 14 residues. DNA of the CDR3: TGTGCCAGAAGCCACCATGACAGCTCCTACGAGCAGTACTTC. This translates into CARSHHDSSYEQYF.

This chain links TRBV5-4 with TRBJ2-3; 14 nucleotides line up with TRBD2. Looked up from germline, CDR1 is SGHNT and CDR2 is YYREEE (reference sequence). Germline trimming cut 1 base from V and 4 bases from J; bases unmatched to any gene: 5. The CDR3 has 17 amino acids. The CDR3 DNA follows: TGTGCCAGCAGCTTGCGGACTAGCGGGGGGTTATCAGATACGCAGTATTTT. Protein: CASSLRTSGGLSDTQYF. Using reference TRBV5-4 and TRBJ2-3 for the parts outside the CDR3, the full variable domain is ETGVTQSPTHLIKTRGQQVTLRCSSQSGHNTVSWYQQALGQGPQFIFQYYREEENGRGNFPPRFSGLQFPNYSSELNVNALELDDSALYLCASSLRTSGGLSDTQYFGPGTRLTVL.

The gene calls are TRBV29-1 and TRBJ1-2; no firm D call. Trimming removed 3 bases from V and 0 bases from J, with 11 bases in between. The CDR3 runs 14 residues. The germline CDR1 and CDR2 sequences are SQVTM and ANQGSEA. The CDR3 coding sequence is TGCAGCGTTGATCGCCAGGTAGCTAACTATGGCTACACCTTC. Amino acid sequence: CSVDRQVANYGYTF.

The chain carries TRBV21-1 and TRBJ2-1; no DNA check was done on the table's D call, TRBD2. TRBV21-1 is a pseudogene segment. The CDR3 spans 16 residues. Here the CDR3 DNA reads TGTGCCAGCAGCAAAGGCAACCCGAGCTCCTACAATGAGCAGTTCTTC. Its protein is CASSKGNPSSYNEQFF.

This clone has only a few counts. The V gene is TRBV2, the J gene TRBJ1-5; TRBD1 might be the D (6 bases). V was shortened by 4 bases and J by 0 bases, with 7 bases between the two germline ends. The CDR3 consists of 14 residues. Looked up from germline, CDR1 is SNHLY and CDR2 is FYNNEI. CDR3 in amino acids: CASSGTVSNQPQHF. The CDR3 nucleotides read TGTGCCAGCAGTGGGACAGTTAGCAATCAGCCCCAGCATTTT.

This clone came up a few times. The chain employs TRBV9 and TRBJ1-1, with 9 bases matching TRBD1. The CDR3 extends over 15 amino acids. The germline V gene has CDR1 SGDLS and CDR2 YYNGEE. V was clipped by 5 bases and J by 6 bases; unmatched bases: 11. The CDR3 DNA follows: TGTGCCAGCAGTAATACAGGGGGCGGATTTTCTGAAGCTTTCTTT. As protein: CASSNTGGGFSEAFF. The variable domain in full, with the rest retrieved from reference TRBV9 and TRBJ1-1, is DSGVTQTPKHLITATGQRVTLRCSPRSGDLSVYWYQQSLDQGLQFLIQYYNGEERAKGNILERFSAQQFPDLHSELNLSSLELGDSALYFCASSNTGGGFSEAFFGQGTRLTVV.

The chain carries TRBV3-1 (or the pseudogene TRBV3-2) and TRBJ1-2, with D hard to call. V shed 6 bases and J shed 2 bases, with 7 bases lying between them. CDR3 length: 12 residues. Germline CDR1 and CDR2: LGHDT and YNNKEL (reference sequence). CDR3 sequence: CASRTENYGYTF. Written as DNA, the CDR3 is TGTGCCAGCAGAACAGAGAACTATGGCTACACCTTC.

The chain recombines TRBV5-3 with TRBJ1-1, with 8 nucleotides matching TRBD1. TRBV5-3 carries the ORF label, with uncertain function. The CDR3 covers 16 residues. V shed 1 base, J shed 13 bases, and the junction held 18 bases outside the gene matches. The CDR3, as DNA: TGTGCCAGAAGCTTGACGGATCCCCAACAGGGGGGTTCGGGTTTCTTT. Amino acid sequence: CARSLTDPQQGGSGFF.

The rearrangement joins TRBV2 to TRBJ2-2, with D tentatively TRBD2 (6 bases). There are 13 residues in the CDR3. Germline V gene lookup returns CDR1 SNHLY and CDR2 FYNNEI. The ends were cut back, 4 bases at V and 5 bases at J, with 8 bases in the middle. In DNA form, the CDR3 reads TGTGCCAGCAGTGTGGCGGGGACCGGGGAGCTGTTTTTT. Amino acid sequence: CASSVAGTGELFF. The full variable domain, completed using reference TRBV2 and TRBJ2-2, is EPEVTQTPSHQVTQMGQEVILRCVPISNHLYFYWYRQILGQKVEFLVSFYNNEISEKSEIFDDQFSVERPDGSNFTLKIRSTKLEDSAMYFCASSVAGTGELFFGEGSRLTVL.

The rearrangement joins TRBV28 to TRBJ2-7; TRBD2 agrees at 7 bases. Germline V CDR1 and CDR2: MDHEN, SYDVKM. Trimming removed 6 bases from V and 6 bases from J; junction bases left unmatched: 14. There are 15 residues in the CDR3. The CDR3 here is CASRSTGGRGVEQYF. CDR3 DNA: TGTGCCAGCAGATCTACGGGGGGACGGGGGGTCGAGCAGTACTTC.

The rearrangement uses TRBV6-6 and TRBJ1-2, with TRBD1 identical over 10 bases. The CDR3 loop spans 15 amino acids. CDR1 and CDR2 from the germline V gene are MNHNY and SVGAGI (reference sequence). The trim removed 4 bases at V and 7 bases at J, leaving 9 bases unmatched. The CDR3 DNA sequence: TGTGCCAGCAGTTCTACCGGGACAGGGGCGCTTGGCTACACCTTC. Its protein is CASSSTGTGALGYTF.

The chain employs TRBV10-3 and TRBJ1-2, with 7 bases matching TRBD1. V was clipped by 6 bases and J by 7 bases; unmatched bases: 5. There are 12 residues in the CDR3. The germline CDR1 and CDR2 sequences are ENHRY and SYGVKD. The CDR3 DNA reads TGTGCCATCAGCCAAACAGGGGCTGGCTACACCTTC. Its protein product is CAISQTGAGYTF.

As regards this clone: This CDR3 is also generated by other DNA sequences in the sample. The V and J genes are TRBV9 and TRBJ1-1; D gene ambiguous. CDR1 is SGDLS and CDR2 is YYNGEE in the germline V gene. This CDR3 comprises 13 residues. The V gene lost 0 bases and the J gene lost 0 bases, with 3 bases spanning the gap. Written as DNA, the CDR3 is TGTGCCAGCAGCGTAGCCGTGAACACTGAAGCTTTCTTT. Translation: CASSVAVNTEAFF.

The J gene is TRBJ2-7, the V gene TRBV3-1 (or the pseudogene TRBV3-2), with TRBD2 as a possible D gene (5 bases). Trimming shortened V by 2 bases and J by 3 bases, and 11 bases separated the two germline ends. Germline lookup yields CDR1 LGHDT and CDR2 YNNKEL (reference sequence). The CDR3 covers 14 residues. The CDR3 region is CASSQPGGHYEQYF. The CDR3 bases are TGTGCCAGCAGCCAACCTGGAGGTCACTACGAGCAGTACTTC.

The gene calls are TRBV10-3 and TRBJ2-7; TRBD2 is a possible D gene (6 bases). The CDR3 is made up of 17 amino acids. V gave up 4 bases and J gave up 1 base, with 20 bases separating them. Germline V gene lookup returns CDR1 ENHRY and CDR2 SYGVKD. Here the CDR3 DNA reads TGTGCCATCAGTGGGGAGGTCGGGAGAGTGAAGTCCTACGAGCAGTACTTC. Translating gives CAISGEVGRVKSYEQYF.

This chain's CDR3 is CASSPVGGGRYF. CDR3 bases: TGCGCCAGCAGCCCCGTGGGGGGGGGTCGGTATTTT. The rearrangement uses TRBV4-1 and TRBJ2-3, with TRBD2 matching 7 bases. V lost 4 bases and J lost 14; bases outside the gene matches: 9. Germline lookup yields CDR1 MGHRA and CDR2 YSYEKL. The CDR3 length is 12 residues.

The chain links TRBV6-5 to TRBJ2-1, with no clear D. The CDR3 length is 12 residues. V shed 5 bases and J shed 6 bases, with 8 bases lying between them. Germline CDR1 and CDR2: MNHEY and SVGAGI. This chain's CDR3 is CASSPRSNEQFF. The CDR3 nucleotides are TGTGCCAGCAGTCCCCGTTCCAATGAGCAGTTCTTC.

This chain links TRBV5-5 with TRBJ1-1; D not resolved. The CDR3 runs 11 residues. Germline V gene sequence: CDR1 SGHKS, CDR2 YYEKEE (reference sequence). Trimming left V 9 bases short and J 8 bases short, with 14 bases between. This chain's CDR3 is CATISGIEAFF. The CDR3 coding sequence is TGTGCCACCATCTCTGGCATCGAAGCTTTCTTT.

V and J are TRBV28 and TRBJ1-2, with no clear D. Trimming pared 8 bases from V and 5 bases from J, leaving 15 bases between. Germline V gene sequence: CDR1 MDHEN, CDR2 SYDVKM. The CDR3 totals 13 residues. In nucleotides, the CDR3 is TGTGCCAGCTCCATGGCCCCGTGGTATGGCTACACCTTC. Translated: CASSMAPWYGYTF.

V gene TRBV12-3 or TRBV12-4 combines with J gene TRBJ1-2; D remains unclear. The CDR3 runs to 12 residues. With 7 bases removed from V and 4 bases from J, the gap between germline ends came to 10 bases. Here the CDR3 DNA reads TGTGCCAGCACCGTGGGAGTCTATGGCTACACCTTC. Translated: CASTVGVYGYTF.

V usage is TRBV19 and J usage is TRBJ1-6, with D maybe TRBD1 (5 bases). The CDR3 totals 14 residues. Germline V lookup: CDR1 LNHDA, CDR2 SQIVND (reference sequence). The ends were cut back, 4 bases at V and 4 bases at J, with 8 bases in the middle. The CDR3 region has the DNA TGTGCCAGTAGTACCAGACAGTATAATTCACCCCTCCACTTT. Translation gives CASSTRQYNSPLHF.

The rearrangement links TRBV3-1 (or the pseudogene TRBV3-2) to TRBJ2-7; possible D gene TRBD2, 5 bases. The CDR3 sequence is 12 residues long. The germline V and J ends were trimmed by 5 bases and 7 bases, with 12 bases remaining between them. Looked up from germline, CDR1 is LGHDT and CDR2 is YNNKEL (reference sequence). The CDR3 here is CASSSIPGEQYF. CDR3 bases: TGTGCCAGCAGCTCAATACCGGGGGAGCAGTACTTC.

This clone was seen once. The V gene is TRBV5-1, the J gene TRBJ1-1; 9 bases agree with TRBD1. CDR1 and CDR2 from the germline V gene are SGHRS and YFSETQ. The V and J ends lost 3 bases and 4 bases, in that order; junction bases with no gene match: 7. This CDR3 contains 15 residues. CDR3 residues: CASSWGTGRVTEAFF. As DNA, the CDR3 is TGCGCCAGCAGCTGGGGGACAGGGAGGGTCACTGAAGCTTTCTTT.

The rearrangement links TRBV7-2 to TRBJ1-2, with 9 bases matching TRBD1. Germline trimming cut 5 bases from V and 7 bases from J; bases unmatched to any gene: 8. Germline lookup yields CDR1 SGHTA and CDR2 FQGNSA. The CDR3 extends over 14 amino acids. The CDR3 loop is CASSPGQGGSGYTF. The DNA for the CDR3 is TGTGCCAGCAGCCCGGGACAGGGAGGGAGTGGCTACACCTTC.

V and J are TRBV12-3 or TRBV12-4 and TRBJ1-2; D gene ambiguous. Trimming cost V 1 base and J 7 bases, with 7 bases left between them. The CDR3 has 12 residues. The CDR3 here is CASSLEWPGYTF. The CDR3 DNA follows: TGTGCCAGCAGTTTAGAGTGGCCTGGCTACACCTTC.

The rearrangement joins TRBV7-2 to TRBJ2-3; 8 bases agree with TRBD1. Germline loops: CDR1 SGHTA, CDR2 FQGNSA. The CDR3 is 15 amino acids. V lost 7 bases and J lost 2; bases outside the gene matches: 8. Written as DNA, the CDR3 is TGTGCCAGCAAGAGGGACAGGATCAACACAGATACGCAGTATTTT. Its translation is CASKRDRINTDTQYF.